These 20 T cell receptor beta chains share one sample of origin, sequenced in a study of technical replicates of blood from several donors. Clones were sequenced by immunoSEQ multiplex PCR, and TCRdb holds only the in-frame ones, with some missing. The data show about 59,000 clones, with around 97% seen just once and over 0.15% held by the top ten. The specimen was T cells isolated from PBMCs. These receptors came from a human donor in good health.

V is TRBV6-5 and J is TRBJ1-2; no clear D. CDR1 and CDR2 (germline): MNHEY, SVGAGI. V was pared by 0 bases and J by 4 bases, with 9 bases between. CDR3 size: 14 residues. The CDR3 DNA is TGTGCCAGCAGTTACTCGGCCACAAGCTATGGCTACACCTTC. As protein: CASSYSATSYGYTF.

The gene calls are TRBV10-3 and TRBJ1-5; D is unclear. The CDR3 extends over 16 amino acids. Germline CDR1 and CDR2: ENHRY and SYGVKD. Deletions cut 0 bases from V and 6 bases from J, with 15 bases between. The CDR3 reads CAISESIRLGVQPQHF. In DNA, the CDR3 is TGTGCCATCAGTGAGTCGATTCGTCTTGGAGTTCAGCCCCAGCATTTT.

The CDR3: CASSPGGGENGYTF. The CDR3 DNA reads as TGTGCCAGCAGCCCGGGGGGGGGCGAGAATGGCTACACCTTC. The chain joins TRBV28 to TRBJ1-2; tentative D call: TRBD1 (6 bases). The CDR3 runs to 14 residues. V lost 6 bases and J lost 6, with 17 bases in between. CDR1 and CDR2 from the germline V gene are MDHEN and SYDVKM.

V is TRBV2 and J is TRBJ2-7, with 9 bases matching TRBD2. The CDR3 sequence is 14 residues long. Germline values: CDR1 SNHLY, CDR2 FYNNEI. Losses at the gene ends were 6 bases for V and 0 bases for J; bases not matched to a gene: 3. The CDR3, as DNA: TGTGCCAGCAGGTCTAGCGGGGCCTCCTACGAGCAGTACTTC. This codes for CASRSSGASYEQYF.

The genes are TRBV6-6 and TRBJ2-1; TRBD2 matches 8 bases. The CDR3 sequence is 16 residues long. The J segment lost 7 bases and the V segment lost 2 bases, leaving 10 bases of the junction unmatched. Per germline, CDR1 MNHNY and CDR2 SVGAGI (reference sequence). CDR3 amino acids: CASSYSTRLAKNEQFF. The CDR3 nucleotides read TGTGCCAGCAGTTACAGTACGAGACTAGCGAAGAATGAGCAGTTCTTC.

CDR3 bases: TGTGCCAGCAGCCCAGGGGACAGGGGGAATTCACCCCTCCACTTT. This sequence encodes CASSPGDRGNSPLHF. The chain employs TRBV9 and TRBJ1-6, with TRBD1 identical over 11 bases. CDR3 length equals 15 residues. V was clipped by 4 bases and J by 7 bases; unmatched bases: 4. CDR1 is SGDLS and CDR2 is YYNGEE in the germline V gene.

The V gene is TRBV15, the J gene TRBJ1-2; no clear D gene. This CDR3 has 13 amino acids. CDR1 is LNHNV and CDR2 is YYDKDF in the germline V gene (reference sequence). Trimming pared 1 base from V and 7 bases from J, leaving 10 bases between. The CDR3 loop reads CATSRVSSSGYTF. The CDR3 nucleotides read TGTGCCACCAGCAGAGTTAGTTCTAGTGGCTACACCTTC.

The chain uses TRBV5-1 and TRBJ2-2, with a weak D call TRBD2 (5 bases). Germline lookup yields CDR1 SGHRS and CDR2 YFSETQ. Trimming shortened V by 0 bases and J by 4 bases, and 16 bases separated the two germline ends. The CDR3 covers 17 residues. The CDR3 region has the DNA TGCGCCAGCAGCTTGGGCGGGCCATTATGGGTCACCGGGGAGCTGTTTTTT. Translated, it gives CASSLGGPLWVTGELFF.

V usage is TRBV2 and J usage is TRBJ2-7; D uncertain. V was cut by 4 bases and J by 4 bases, with 11 bases left in between. The CDR3 sequence is 13 residues long. The germline V gene has CDR1 SNHLY and CDR2 FYNNEI. The CDR3 here is CASSAEANYEQYF. The CDR3 nucleotides are TGTGCCAGCAGTGCAGAGGCCAATTACGAGCAGTACTTC.

J is TRBJ1-3 and V is TRBV4-1, with TRBD1 matching over 8 bases. Germline V gene sequence: CDR1 MGHRA, CDR2 YSYEKL. CDR3 length: 15 residues. Losses at the gene ends were 1 base for V and 6 bases for J; bases not matched to a gene: 5. CDR3 coding DNA: TGCGCCAGCAGCCAAGGGCCAGGGGGCGAAAACACCATATATTTT. Protein sequence: CASSQGPGGENTIYF.

The chain carries TRBV2 and TRBJ1-1; 9 bases fit TRBD1. With V trimmed by 3 bases and J by 11 bases, 7 bases remained unmatched. The CDR3 contains 13 residues. Germline CDR1 and CDR2: SNHLY and FYNNEI. The CDR3 loop reads CASSEGQGILAFF. The CDR3 DNA is TGTGCCAGCAGTGAGGGACAGGGTATTTTGGCTTTCTTT. The variable domain in full, with the rest retrieved from reference TRBV2 and TRBJ1-1, is EPEVTQTPSHQVTQMGQEVILRCVPISNHLYFYWYRQILGQKVEFLVSFYNNEISEKSEIFDDQFSVERPDGSNFTLKIRSTKLEDSAMYFCASSEGQGILAFFGQGTRLTVV.

This clone appeared once. The chain has TRBV14 and TRBJ1-6; 7 nucleotides match TRBD1. V dropped 4 bases and J dropped 9; count of bases not matched to a gene: 9. The CDR3 runs 15 residues. CDR1 and CDR2 (germline): SGHDN, FVKESK. The CDR3 here is CASSPTRQGGSPLHF. CDR3 in DNA: TGTGCCAGCAGCCCCACTCGGCAGGGGGGTTCACCCCTCCACTTT.

V usage is TRBV7-9 and J usage is TRBJ1-5; D is uncertain. Trimming removed 0 bases from V and 0 bases from J, with 18 bases in between. Per the germline V gene, CDR1 is SEHNR and CDR2 is FQNEAQ (reference sequence). CDR3 size: 19 residues. DNA of the CDR3: TGTGCCAGCAGCTTAGCTTGGGCAGGCGAAAGCAATAGCAATCAGCCCCAGCATTTT. Translation gives CASSLAWAGESNSNQPQHF.

The chain couples TRBV27 to TRBJ2-7; TRBD1 might be the D (6 bases). V gave up 0 bases and J gave up 0 bases, with 15 bases separating them. The CDR3 has 17 residues. Germline lookup yields CDR1 MNHEY and CDR2 SMNVEV (reference sequence). The CDR3 loop reads CASSLSLGTKNSYEQYF. For the CDR3, the DNA is TGTGCCAGCAGTTTATCGCTGGGGACAAAGAACTCCTACGAGCAGTACTTC.

The rearrangement uses TRBV5-6 and TRBJ1-5; D gene ambiguous. Germline CDR1 reads SGHDT; CDR2 reads YYEEEE. CDR3 length equals 13 residues. Trimming stripped 1 base from V and 7 bases from J, with 9 bases between. The CDR3 loop reads CASSLFPSQPQHF. CDR3 bases: TGTGCCAGCAGCTTGTTTCCCTCCCAGCCCCAGCATTTT.

This clone was seen only once. J is TRBJ2-7 and V is TRBV6-1, with D perhaps matching TRBD1 (5 bases). In germline, CDR1 is MNHNS, CDR2 SASEGT. The CDR3 is 14 amino acids. The V end lost 2 bases, the J end lost 0 bases, and 8 bases lay between the germline ends. The CDR3 spells CASSERGHSYEQYF. CDR3 bases: TGTGCCAGCAGTGAAAGAGGACACTCCTACGAGCAGTACTTC.

The CDR3 DNA is TGTGCCAGCAGTTCCCCCCTTCAACAGGGGTGGGGTGAGCAGTTCTTC. Protein sequence: CASSSPLQQGWGEQFF. The rearrangement links TRBV27 to TRBJ2-1; 7 nucleotides agree with TRBD1. With 4 bases clipped from V and 9 bases from J, the junction kept 15 bases outside the gene matches. The CDR3 runs to 16 residues. The germline V gene encodes CDR1 MNHEY and CDR2 SMNVEV (reference sequence).

CDR3 in DNA: TGCGCCAGCAGCCAAATCGACAGGGGCCATGGCTACACCTTC. Amino acid sequence: CASSQIDRGHGYTF. The chain joins TRBV4-1 to TRBJ1-2; 8 nucleotides agree with TRBD1. There are 14 residues in the CDR3. V lost 2 bases and J lost 6; bases outside the gene matches: 5. The germline CDR1 and CDR2 sequences are MGHRA and YSYEKL.

The CDR3 reads CASSLESRDYGYTF. CDR3 nucleotide sequence: TGTGCCAGCAGCTTAGAATCTCGGGACTATGGCTACACCTTC. V and J are TRBV7-2 and TRBJ1-2; D uncertain. The V gene lost 1 base and the J gene lost 3 bases, with 9 bases spanning the gap. The CDR3 contains 14 residues. Germline loops: CDR1 SGHTA, CDR2 FQGNSA.

The chain employs TRBV30 and TRBJ2-7, with 8 nucleotides matching TRBD2. V lost 0 bases, J lost 0 bases, and 7 bases stayed unmatched. The germline gives CDR1 GTSNPN, CDR2 SVGIG (reference sequence). There are 16 residues in the CDR3. As DNA, the CDR3 is TGTGCCTGGAGTGTAGGGCTAGCGGGCCTCTCCTACGAGCAGTACTTC. Its protein product is CAWSVGLAGLSYEQYF.